Listed below are T cell receptor beta chains from one sample, sequenced in a study of blood T cell repertoires in COVID-19. Libraries were prepared by immunoSEQ multiplex PCR; TCRdb keeps only in-frame clonotypes and omits some of them. The sample has roughly 200,000 clones, roughly 84% seen once; the top ten hold around 4.4%. The specimen was peripheral blood. These receptors were collected from a middle-aged man with active or convalescent COVID-19. Both conserved end residues are part of each CDR3. A D gene is named only where the DNA matches it firmly. Some rows have no size entry. The others give once, few or many, or a class for an expanded clone.

clone size	V gene	D gene	J gene	CDR3 DNA	CDR3 protein
few	TRBV30	NA	TRBJ1-4	TGTGCCTGGAGTCTATCAACAGGCCAATTGGGTCTGAAGGGGGAAAAACTGTTTTTT	CAWSLSTGQLGLKGEKLFF
NA	TRBV5-4	NA	TRBJ2-7	TGTGCCAGCAGCTTGGGCGATTACGAGCAGTACTTC	CASSLGDYEQYF
NA	TRBV19	NA	TRBJ2-2	TGTGCCAGTAGTATACACAGGAACACCGGGGAGCTGTTTTTT	CASSIHRNTGELFF
NA	TRBV7-2	TRBD1	TRBJ1-3	TGTGCCAGCACTAGCTGGAGGACAGGGTCTGGAAACACCATATATTTT	CASTSWRTGSGNTIYF
NA	TRBV12-5	NA	TRBJ2-3	TGTGCTAGTGGTTTCGTGACAGGCGGCACAGATACGCAGTATTTT	CASGFVTGGTDTQYF
NA	TRBV21-1	NA	TRBJ2-7	NA	CASSKVGGGASYEQYF
NA	TRBV3-1/TRBV3-2	TRBD1	TRBJ1-6	TGTGCCAGCAGCCAAAGGGGCGGGACAGGGGATTCACCCCTCCACTTT	CASSQRGGTGDSPLHF
NA	TRBV5-1	NA	TRBJ2-5	TGCGCCAGCAGCTTGGAGGGCGGGGCGGGACAAGAGACCCAGTACTTC	CASSLEGGAGQETQYF
NA	TRBV28	TRBD1	TRBJ1-2	TGTGCCAGCAGTCCCCCGGGACAGCACTATGGCTACACCTTC	CASSPPGQHYGYTF
NA	TRBV7-9	NA	TRBJ1-6	TGTGCCAGCAGCGTCGTGCTGGAGGACCCCCCCCTCCACTTT	CASSVVLEDPPLHF
NA	TRBV30	TRBD2	TRBJ2-3	TGTGCCTGGAGTGTACTAGCGGGGGCTCTAGATACGCAGTATTTT	CAWSVLAGALDTQYF
NA	TRBV30	NA	TRBJ1-2	TGTGCCTGGATACAGGACCTCTATGGCTACACCTTC	CAWIQDLYGYTF
NA	TRBV12-1	NA	TRBJ2-7	TGTGCCAGCAGCCAAGCCAGGGGGAACCCCTCCTACGAGCAGTACTTC	CASSQARGNPSYEQYF
once	TRBV27	NA	TRBJ1-1	TGTGCCAGCAGTTTGCGAGGAATGAACACTGAAGCTTTCTTT	CASSLRGMNTEAFF
NA	TRBV18	TRBD1	TRBJ1-5	TGTGCCAGCTCACTGGACAGGGATCAGCCCCAGCATTTT	CASSLDRDQPQHF
NA	TRBV12-3/TRBV12-4	NA	TRBJ2-5	TGTGCCAGCACGCTAACCCCCGGGACCCAGTACTTC	CASTLTPGTQYF
NA	TRBV30	NA	TRBJ2-3	TGTGCCTGGAAAGGGGACTCACGCACAGATACGCAGTATTTT	CAWKGDSRTDTQYF
NA	TRBV3-1/TRBV3-2	NA	TRBJ2-3	TGTGCCAGCAGCCACCGCTTGGGGGGGCACTTCACAGATACGCAGTATTTT	CASSHRLGGHFTDTQYF